The 10 T cell receptor beta chains presented below share a single source sample, sequenced in a study of Ad26.COV2.S vaccination and SARS-CoV-2 variants. Clones were read by immunoSEQ multiplex PCR, and TCRdb kept only the in-frame ones, dropping some. The sample lists approximately 480,000 clones, roughly 89% seen once, with 10% to 15% in the top ten. The treatment: some 19 received Ad26.COV2.S at low or high dose, single or two shots; about 5 received placebo; per-sample allocation not given. Vaccine and placebo recipients were sampled on day 63 after the first injection. Here the sequenced sample was peripheral blood, taken in a trial of Ad26.COV2.S vaccine versus placebo. Receptor source: a person between 18 and 60 years old who received the Ad26.COV2.S COVID-19 vaccine or a placebo.

The chain links TRBV15 to TRBJ1-2; D is undetermined. V lost 5 bases, J lost 4 bases, and 14 bases lay in between. This CDR3 region has 14 residues. The germline CDR1 and CDR2 sequences are LNHNV and YYDKDF (reference sequence). The CDR3 bases are TGTGCCACCAGCTTACCTCCAGGCGGCTATGGCTACACCTTC. Its protein is CATSLPPGGYGYTF.

The chain combines TRBV24-1 with TRBJ1-1; D gene uncertain. Germline V lookup: CDR1 KGHDR, CDR2 SFDVKD. Trimming cost V 4 bases and J 9 bases, with 14 bases left between them. The CDR3 covers 13 residues. The CDR3 nucleotides are TGTGCCACCAGTGAGACCCGGGCCAGCAAAGCTTTCTTT. This translates into CATSETRASKAFF.

Only one count was recorded for this clone. The rearrangement joins TRBV30 to TRBJ1-2, with D tentatively TRBD1 (6 bases). The CDR3 spans 15 residues. Germline V gene data show CDR1 as GTSNPN and CDR2 as SVGIG (reference sequence). V was pared by 1 base and J by 6 bases, with 18 bases between. Here the CDR3 reads CAWSGTALPRNGYTF. CDR3 nucleotide sequence: TGTGCCTGGAGTGGGACAGCCCTTCCGAGAAATGGCTACACCTTC.

The gene calls are TRBV6-5 and TRBJ2-5; D may be TRBD2 (6 bases). The CDR3 length is 14 residues. Per the germline V gene, CDR1 is MNHEY and CDR2 is SVGAGI. V was trimmed by 10 bases and J by 4 bases, leaving 19 bases between them. The CDR3 spells CATQWERARETQYF. The CDR3 coding sequence is TGTGCCACCCAATGGGAGCGGGCTCGAGAGACCCAGTACTTC.

The chain carries TRBV30 and TRBJ1-1; 7 bases map to TRBD1. Germline-derived CDR1 and CDR2 are GTSNPN and SVGIG (reference sequence). Trimming took 0 bases from V and 14 from J; bases not matched to a gene: 6. This CDR3 contains 11 residues. CDR3 DNA sequence: TGTGCCTGGAGTGTAGCGACAGGGAGGTTCTTT. Translating gives CAWSVATGRFF.

The chain combines TRBV7-3 with TRBJ2-1; 10 bases are shared with TRBD2. J lost 7 bases, V lost 4 bases, and 4 bases had no gene match. The CDR3 is 14 amino acids. Germline loops: CDR1 SGHTA, CDR2 FQGTGA. The CDR3 loop is CASSSAGGLNEQFF. CDR3 sequence (DNA): TGTGCCAGCAGCTCAGCGGGAGGGCTGAATGAGCAGTTCTTC.

This rearrangement joins TRBV4-2 to TRBJ1-3; D is undetermined. Per the germline V gene, CDR1 is LGHNA and CDR2 is YNFKEQ. This CDR3 comprises 15 residues. Trimming pared 1 base from V and 2 bases from J, leaving 9 bases between. The CDR3 is CASSQAGGPGNTIYF. Written as DNA, the CDR3 is TGTGCCAGCAGCCAAGCGGGAGGTCCTGGAAACACCATATATTTT.

The CDR3 nucleotides are TGTGCCAGCAGTTTCAGACAGGGTACCTCCTACAATGAGCAGTTCTTC. Protein: CASSFRQGTSYNEQFF. This chain joins TRBV6-6 and TRBJ2-1, with 7 nucleotides matching TRBD1. This CDR3 is built from 16 residues. Trimming took 4 bases from V and 0 from J; bases not matched to a gene: 6. CDR1 is MNHNY and CDR2 is SVGAGI in the germline V gene (reference sequence).

The chain recombines TRBV3-1 (or the pseudogene TRBV3-2) with TRBJ1-6; no reliable D call. The CDR3 covers 14 residues. V shed 1 base and J shed 9 bases, with 10 bases lying between them. Germline V gives CDR1 LGHDT, CDR2 YNNKEL (reference sequence). The CDR3 spells CASSQGPPSSPLHF. The CDR3 bases are TGTGCCAGCAGCCAAGGACCCCCGAGTTCACCCCTCCACTTT.

The genes are TRBV11-3 and TRBJ1-1, with D unresolved. CDR3 size: 11 residues. The V gene's germline CDR1 is SGHNT and CDR2 YENEEA. Trimming removed 6 bases from V and 6 bases from J, with 8 bases in between. CDR3 sequence reads: CASRGSPEAFF. DNA for the CDR3: TGTGCCAGCAGGGGGAGCCCTGAAGCTTTCTTT.